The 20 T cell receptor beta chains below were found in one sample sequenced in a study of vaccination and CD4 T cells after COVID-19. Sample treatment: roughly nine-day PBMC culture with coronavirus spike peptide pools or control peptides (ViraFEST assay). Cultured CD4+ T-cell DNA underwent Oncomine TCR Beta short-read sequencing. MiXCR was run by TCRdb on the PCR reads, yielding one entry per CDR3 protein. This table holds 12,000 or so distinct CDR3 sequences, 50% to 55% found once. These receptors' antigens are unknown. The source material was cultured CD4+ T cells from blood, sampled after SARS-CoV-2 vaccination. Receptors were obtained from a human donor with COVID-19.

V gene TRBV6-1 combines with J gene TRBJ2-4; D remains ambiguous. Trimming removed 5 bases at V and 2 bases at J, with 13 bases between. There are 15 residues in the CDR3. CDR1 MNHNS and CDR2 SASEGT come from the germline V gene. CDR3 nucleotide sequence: TGTGCCAGCAGTCCCTTACGGTCCCCCAAAAACATTCAGTACTTC. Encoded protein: CASSPLRSPKNIQYF.

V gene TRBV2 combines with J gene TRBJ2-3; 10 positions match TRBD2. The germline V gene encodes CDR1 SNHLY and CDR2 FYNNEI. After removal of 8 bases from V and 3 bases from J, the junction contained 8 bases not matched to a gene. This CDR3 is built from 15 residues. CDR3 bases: TGTGCCAGCCTAGGGCTAGCGGGGGCTACAGATACGCAGTATTTT. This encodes CASLGLAGATDTQYF.

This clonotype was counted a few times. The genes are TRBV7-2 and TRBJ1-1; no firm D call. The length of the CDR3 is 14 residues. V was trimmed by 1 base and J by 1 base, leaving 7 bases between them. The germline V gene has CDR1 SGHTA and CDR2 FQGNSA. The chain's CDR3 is CASSLGRQNTEAFF. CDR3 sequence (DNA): TGTGCCAGCAGCTTAGGACGGCAGAACACTGAAGCTTTCTTT.

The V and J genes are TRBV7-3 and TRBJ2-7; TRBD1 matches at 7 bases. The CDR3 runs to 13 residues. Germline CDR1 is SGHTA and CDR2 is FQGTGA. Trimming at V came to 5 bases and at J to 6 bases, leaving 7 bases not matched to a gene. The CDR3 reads CASSIMTGREQYF. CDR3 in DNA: TGTGCCAGCAGCATAATGACAGGGCGCGAGCAGTACTTC.

CDR3 residues: CASSQETQYF. Here the CDR3 DNA reads TGTGCCAGCAGCCAAGAGACCCAGTACTTC. The chain employs TRBV2 and TRBJ2-5, with D hard to call. Germline V gene data show CDR1 as SNHLY and CDR2 as FYNNEI. Trimming stripped 6 bases from V and 1 base from J, with 0 bases between. The CDR3 is made up of 10 amino acids.

CDR3 in amino acids: CATRKPGKETQYF. The DNA for the CDR3 is TGTGCCACCAGAAAACCGGGTAAAGAGACCCAGTACTTC. This rearrangement joins TRBV24-1 to TRBJ2-5; unclear D gene. V dropped 7 bases and J dropped 3 bases, with 11 bases sitting between them. The germline gives CDR1 KGHDR, CDR2 SFDVKD. The CDR3 is 13 amino acids.

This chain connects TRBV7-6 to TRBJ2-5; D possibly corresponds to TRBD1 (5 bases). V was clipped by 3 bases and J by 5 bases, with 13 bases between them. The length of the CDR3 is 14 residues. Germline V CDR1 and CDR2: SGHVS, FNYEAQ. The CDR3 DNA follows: TGTGCCAGCAGCTTTACAGGAAATGGGGAGACCCAGTACTTC. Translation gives CASSFTGNGETQYF.

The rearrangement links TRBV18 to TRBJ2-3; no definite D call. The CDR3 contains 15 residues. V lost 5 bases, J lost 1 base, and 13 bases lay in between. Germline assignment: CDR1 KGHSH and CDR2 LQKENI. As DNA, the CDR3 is TGTGCCAGCTCATCCAGTATTGCCGGCACAGATACGCAGTATTTT. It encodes CASSSSIAGTDTQYF.

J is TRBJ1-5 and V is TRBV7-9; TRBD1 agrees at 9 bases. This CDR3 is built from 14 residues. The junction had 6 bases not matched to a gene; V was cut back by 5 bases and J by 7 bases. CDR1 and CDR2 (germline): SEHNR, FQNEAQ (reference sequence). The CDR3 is CASSDRGSAQPQHF. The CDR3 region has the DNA TGTGCCAGCAGCGACAGGGGGAGTGCCCAGCCCCAGCATTTT.

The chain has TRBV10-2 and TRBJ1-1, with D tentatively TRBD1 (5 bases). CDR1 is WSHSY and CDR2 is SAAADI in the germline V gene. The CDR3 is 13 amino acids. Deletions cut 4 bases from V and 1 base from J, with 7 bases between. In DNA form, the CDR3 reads TGCGCCAGCAGTGTTACAGGGAACACTGAAGCTTTCTTT. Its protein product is CASSVTGNTEAFF.

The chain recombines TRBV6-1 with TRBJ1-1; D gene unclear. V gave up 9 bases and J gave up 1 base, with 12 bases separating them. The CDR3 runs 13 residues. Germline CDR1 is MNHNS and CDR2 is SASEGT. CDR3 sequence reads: CASQPQRNTEAFF. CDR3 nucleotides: TGTGCCAGTCAGCCTCAGAGGAACACTGAAGCTTTCTTT.

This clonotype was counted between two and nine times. The CDR3 sequence is CATSAGHTDTQYF. In DNA, the CDR3 is TGTGCCACCAGTGCTGGACACACAGATACGCAGTATTTT. The chain joins TRBV24-1 to TRBJ2-3, with a tentative D call TRBD1 (5 bases). V lost 5 bases and J 2 bases, leaving 7 bases between the germline ends. From germline, CDR1 is KGHDR and CDR2 SFDVKD. The CDR3 extends over 13 amino acids.

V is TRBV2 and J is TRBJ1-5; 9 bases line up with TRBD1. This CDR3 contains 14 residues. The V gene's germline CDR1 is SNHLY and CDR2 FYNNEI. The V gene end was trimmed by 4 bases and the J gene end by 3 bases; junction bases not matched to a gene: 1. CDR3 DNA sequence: TGTGCCAGCAGTGGACAGGGGGACAATCAGCCCCAGCATTTT. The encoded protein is CASSGQGDNQPQHF.

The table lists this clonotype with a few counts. The CDR3 sequence is CSARSDPYQPQHF. In DNA form, the CDR3 reads TGCAGTGCTAGATCAGACCCGTATCAGCCCCAGCATTTT. This chain joins TRBV20-1 and TRBJ1-5; D remains ambiguous. Deletions cut 2 bases from V and 5 bases from J, with 10 bases between. Germline V lookup: CDR1 DFQATT, CDR2 SNEGSKA (reference sequence). The CDR3 contains 13 residues.

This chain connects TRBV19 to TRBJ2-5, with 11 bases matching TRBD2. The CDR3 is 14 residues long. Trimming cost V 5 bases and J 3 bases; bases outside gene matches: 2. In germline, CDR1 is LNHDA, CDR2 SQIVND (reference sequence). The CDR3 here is CASSGGLAEETQYF. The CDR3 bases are TGTGCCAGTAGTGGGGGACTAGCGGAAGAGACCCAGTACTTC.

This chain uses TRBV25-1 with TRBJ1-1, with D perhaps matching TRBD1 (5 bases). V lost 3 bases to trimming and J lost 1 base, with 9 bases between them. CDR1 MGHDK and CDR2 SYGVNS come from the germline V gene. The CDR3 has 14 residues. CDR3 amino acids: CASSDPGQNTEAFF. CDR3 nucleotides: TGTGCCAGCAGTGACCCCGGACAGAACACTGAAGCTTTCTTT.

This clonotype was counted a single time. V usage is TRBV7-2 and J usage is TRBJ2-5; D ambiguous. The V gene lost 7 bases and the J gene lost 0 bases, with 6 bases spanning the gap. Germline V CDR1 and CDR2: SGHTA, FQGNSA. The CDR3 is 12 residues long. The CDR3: CASTPYQETQYF. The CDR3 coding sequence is TGTGCCAGCACCCCGTACCAAGAGACCCAGTACTTC. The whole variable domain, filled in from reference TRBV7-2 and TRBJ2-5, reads GAGVSQSPSNKVTEKGKDVELRCDPISGHTALYWYRQSLGQGLEFLIYFQGNSAPDKSGLPSDRFSAERTGGSVSTLTIQRTQQEDSAVYLCASTPYQETQYFGPGTRLLVL.

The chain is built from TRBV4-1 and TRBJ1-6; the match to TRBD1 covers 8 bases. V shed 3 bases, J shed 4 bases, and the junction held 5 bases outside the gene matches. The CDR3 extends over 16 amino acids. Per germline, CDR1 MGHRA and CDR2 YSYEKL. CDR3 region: CASSQETGVYNSPLHF. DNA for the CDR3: TGCGCCAGCAGCCAGGAGACAGGGGTTTATAATTCACCCCTCCACTTT.

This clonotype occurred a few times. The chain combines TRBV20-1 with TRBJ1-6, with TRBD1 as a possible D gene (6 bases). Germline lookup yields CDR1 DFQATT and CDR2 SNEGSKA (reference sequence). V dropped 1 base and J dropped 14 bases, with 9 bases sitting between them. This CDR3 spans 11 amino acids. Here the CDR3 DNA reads TGCAGTGCTAGAGGAGGGGGATCCCTCCACTTT. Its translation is CSARGGGSLHF.

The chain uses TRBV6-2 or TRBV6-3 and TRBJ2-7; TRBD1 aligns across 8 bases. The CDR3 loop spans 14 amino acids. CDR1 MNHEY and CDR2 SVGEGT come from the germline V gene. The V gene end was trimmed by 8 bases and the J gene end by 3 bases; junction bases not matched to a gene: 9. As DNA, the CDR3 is TGTGCCAGCGAAGACCCGGGACAGGTCTACGAGCAGTACTTC. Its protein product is CASEDPGQVYEQYF.